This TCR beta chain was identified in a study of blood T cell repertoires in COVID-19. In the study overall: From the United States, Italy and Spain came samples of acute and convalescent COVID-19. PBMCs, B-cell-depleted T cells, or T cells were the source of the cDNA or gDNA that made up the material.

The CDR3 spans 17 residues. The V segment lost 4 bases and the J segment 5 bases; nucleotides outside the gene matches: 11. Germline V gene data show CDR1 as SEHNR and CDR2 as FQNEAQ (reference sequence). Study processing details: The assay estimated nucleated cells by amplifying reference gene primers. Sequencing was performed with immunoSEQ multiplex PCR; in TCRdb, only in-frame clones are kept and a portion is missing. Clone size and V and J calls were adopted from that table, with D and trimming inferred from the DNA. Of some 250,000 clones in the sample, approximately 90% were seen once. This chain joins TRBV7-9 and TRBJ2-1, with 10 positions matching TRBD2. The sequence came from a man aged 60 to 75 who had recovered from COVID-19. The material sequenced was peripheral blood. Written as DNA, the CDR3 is TGTGCCAGCAGCTCCCGAACTAGCGGGGTTCAAAACAATGAGCAGTTCTTC. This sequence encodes CASSSRTSGVQNNEQFF.